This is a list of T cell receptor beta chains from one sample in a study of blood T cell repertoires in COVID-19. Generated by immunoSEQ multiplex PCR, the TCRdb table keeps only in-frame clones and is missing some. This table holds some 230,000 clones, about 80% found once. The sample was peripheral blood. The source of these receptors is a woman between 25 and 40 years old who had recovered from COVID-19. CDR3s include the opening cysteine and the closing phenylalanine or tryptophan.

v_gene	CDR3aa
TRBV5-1	CASSPSSDRGYSPLHF
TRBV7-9	CASSSTGPTEAFF
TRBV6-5	CASSYAAGILNQPQHF
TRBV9	CASSHPTDRPAGEQYF
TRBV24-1	CATGAAESTDTQYF
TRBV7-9	CASSLASGVMNTEAFF
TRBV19	CASSGSRVWETQYF
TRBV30	CAVAATRVEQYF
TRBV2	CASRTLRTSGSYEQYF
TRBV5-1	CASRPTGGPNQPQHF
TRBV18	CASSPWGENEQFF
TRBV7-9	CAGRDRDFFCKYF
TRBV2	CASSDRNRGTEAFF
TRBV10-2	CASSESQGNQPQHF
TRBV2	CASSEAMNTEAFF
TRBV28	CASSPPGGTGFGNTIYF
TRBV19	CATSQGVLAEAFF
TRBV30	CACDRGRGTEAFF
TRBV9	CASSVEREAGNTIYF
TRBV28	CASSPLGAVRAQYF
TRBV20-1	CSVAGQETQYF